This passage covers 2 T cell receptor beta chains from one sample sequenced in a study of shared T cell receptors in the human thymus. TCRdb's copy holds only in-frame clones and misses some; the assay was immunoSEQ multiplex PCR. The sample comprises roughly 710,000 clones, 80% to 90% of which are singletons, and about 0.011% rests with the top ten. This sample also appeared in a second study, on human thymus T cells.

The source material was thymocytes. The receptors originated from a girl in the first two years of life with a congenital heart defect.

J is TRBJ1-1 and V is TRBV30, with D perhaps matching TRBD1 (6 bases). Germline values: CDR1 GTSNPN, CDR2 SVGIG (reference sequence). The CDR3 extends over 15 amino acids. Between the trimmed V and J ends, which lost 4 bases and 7 bases, there was a span of 22 bases. CDR3 in amino acids: CAWNSTGPKPLEAFF. The CDR3 DNA follows: TGTGCCTGGAACTCGACAGGCCCGAAGCCCCTTGAAGCTTTCTTT.

The chain carries TRBV14 and TRBJ1-2, with TRBD1 matching 9 bases. CDR1 is SGHDN and CDR2 is FVKESK in the germline V gene. V was pared by 0 bases and J by 6 bases, with 8 bases of the junction left unmatched. CDR3 length: 16 residues. CDR3 loop: CASSQDCWDRDHGYTF. The DNA of the CDR3 is TGTGCCAGCAGCCAAGATTGTTGGGACAGGGATCATGGCTACACCTTC.